The present T cell receptor beta chain was sequenced within a study of monozygotic twins with inflammatory bowel disease. TCRdb reprocessed the 5' RACE reads; each CDR3 protein has one entry and no DNA is given. The sample holds about 160,000 distinct CDR3 sequences. The CDR3 runs to 15 residues. Germline-derived CDR1 and CDR2 are SGHRS and YFSETQ. The sequence was obtained from a human donor with ulcerative colitis or Crohn's disease, or a healthy co-twin of an affected twin (not recorded which). The sample taken for sequencing was blood. The rearrangement uses TRBV5-1 and TRBJ2-1; TCRdb selects TRBD1, and the lack of DNA leaves this call unchecked. This chain's CDR3 is CASSLDRGVGNEQFF.